This TCR beta chain was observed in a study of CD8+CD57+ T cells in acquired aplastic anemia. Overall study: Sorted CD4+ and CD8+ cell DNA averaged roughly 3.2 ug.

Patients included in sequencing had previously demonstrated CD8+CD57+ cell expansion by flow cytometry. The CDR3 sequence is 14 residues long. The V gene's germline CDR1 is SNHLY and CDR2 FYNNEI. The ends lost 7 bases at V and 7 bases at J; junction bases unmatched: 13. The template for TCR beta VDJ and CDR3 sequence profiling was genomic DNA. MiXCR was run by TCRdb on the reads, yielding one entry per CDR3 protein. The sample records under 500,000 distinct CDR3 sequences, under 40% being singletons. The J gene is TRBJ2-7, the V gene TRBV2; 7 bases map to TRBD2. The TCR comes from a human donor with aplastic anemia. Sequenced: sorted CD4+, CD8+, or CD8+CD57+ T cells (not recorded which) from PBMCs. The CDR3 protein is CASTVMLLGGEQYF. Written as DNA, the CDR3 is TGTGCCAGCACGGTCATGCTATTGGGGGGGGAGCAGTACTTC.